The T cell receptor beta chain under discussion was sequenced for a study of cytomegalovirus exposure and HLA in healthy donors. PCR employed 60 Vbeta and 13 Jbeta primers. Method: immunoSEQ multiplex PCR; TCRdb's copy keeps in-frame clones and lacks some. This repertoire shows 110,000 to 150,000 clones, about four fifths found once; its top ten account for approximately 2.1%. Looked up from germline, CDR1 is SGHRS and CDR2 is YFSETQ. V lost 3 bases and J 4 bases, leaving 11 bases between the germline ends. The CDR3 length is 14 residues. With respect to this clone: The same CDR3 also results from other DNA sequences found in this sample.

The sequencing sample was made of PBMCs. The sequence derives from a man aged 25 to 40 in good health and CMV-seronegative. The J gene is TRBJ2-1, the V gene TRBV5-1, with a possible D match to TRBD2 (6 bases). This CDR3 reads CASSSAGGYNEQFF. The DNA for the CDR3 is TGCGCCAGCAGCTCCGCCGGGGGATACAATGAGCAGTTCTTC.